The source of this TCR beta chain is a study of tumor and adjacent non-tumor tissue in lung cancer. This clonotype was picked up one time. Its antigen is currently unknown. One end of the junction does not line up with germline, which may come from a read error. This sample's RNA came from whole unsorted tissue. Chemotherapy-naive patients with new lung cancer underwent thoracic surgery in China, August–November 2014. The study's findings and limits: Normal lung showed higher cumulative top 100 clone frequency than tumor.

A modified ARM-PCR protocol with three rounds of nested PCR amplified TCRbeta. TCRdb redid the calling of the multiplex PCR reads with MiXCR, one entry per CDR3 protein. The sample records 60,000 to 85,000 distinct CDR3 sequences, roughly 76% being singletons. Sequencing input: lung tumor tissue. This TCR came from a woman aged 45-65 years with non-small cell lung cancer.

The CDR3 region has the DNA TGCAGTGGGAGGCAAGCAGCCAAAAACGTTCAGTACTTC. It yields the protein CSGRQAAKNVQYF. The rearrangement links TRBV20-1 to TRBJ2-4; maybe TRBD2 (5 bases). Germline V gives CDR1 DFQATT, CDR2 SNEGSKA (reference sequence). The length of the CDR3 is 13 residues.